This is a list of T cell receptor beta chains from one sample in a study of PD-1 blockade in mismatch repair-deficient tumors. The repertoire was sequenced with immunoSEQ multiplex PCR; TCRdb's copy has only in-frame clones and lacks some. The sample has 30,000 to 40,000 clones; approximately 85% are singletons. Source: peripheral blood, taken about 76 weeks after starting pembrolizumab. Source of these receptors: an adult with mismatch repair-deficient cancer. Both conserved end residues are part of each CDR3. Each record gives: CDR3 DNA, CDR3 protein, D gene, V gene, J gene, clone size. The D gene is left open where the match is weak. Rows give clone size only sometimes, using once, few, many, or a class for an expanded clone.

TGTGCCAGCAGCACTCGAAGGGTATCCTTT	CASSTRRVSF	-	TRBV28	TRBJ1-1	-
TGCGCCAGCAGCCAAGAAGCGGGGGGGGGCAATGAGCAGTTCTTC	CASSQEAGGGNEQFF	TRBD2	TRBV4-3	TRBJ2-1	-
TGTGCCAGTATGGGACAGGGGGCGAGGGCAGATACGCAGTATTTT	CASMGQGARADTQYF	TRBD1	TRBV19	TRBJ2-3	-
TGTGCCAGCAGCTTGGAACACATGGTGGAGACCCAGTACTTC	CASSLEHMVETQYF	-	TRBV5-4	TRBJ2-5	-
TGTGCCAGCAGCATAAAAGAACAGGGGCCGGGCGAGCAGTACTTC	CASSIKEQGPGEQYF	TRBD1	TRBV13	TRBJ2-7	few
TGTGCCAGCAGCTTAGCGCAGGACAGATTCGAAGCTTTCTTT	CASSLAQDRFEAFF	-	TRBV7-9	TRBJ1-1	-
TGTGCCAGCTCTTCTCTGGGAAGACCGGGCTACACCTTC	CASSSLGRPGYTF	-	TRBV28	TRBJ1-2	few
TGTGCCATCAGTGAGCTGGAGAATGGGGACAATGAGCAGTTCTTC	CAISELENGDNEQFF	-	TRBV10-3	TRBJ2-1	-
TGCAGCGTTAAACAAGGAGGTAACTATGGCTACACCTTC	CSVKQGGNYGYTF	-	TRBV29-1	TRBJ1-2	-
TGTGCCAGCAGCTTAGTTCTAGAAGGTCCAGATACGCAGTATTTT	CASSLVLEGPDTQYF	-	TRBV7-8	TRBJ2-3	-
TGTGCCAGCAGCTTAGGAGGGATTGATACGCAGTATTTT	CASSLGGIDTQYF	-	TRBV7-2	TRBJ2-3	-
TGTGCCAGCAGCTACGGACTAGCGGGAGCCTTGGGGCAGTTCTTC	CASSYGLAGALGQFF	TRBD2	TRBV7-2	TRBJ2-1	once
TGTGCCAGCAGTGAGGAAGTAGCAGAATACAATGAGCAGTTCTTC	CASSEEVAEYNEQFF	-	TRBV2	TRBJ2-1	-
TGCGCCAGCAGCTTGAATGCGGGGAATGAGCAGTTCTTC	CASSLNAGNEQFF	-	TRBV5-1	TRBJ2-1	-
TGTGCCAGCAGCTTACTTGACAGCCGAAAGGAAGCTTTCTTT	CASSLLDSRKEAFF	-	TRBV7-9	TRBJ1-1	-
TGTGCCAGCAGCTTAGCCCTACTAGCGGTCGAGACCCAGTACTTC	CASSLALLAVETQYF	TRBD2	TRBV7-9	TRBJ2-5	-
TGTGCCAGCAGCCAGGTAGCGGCACAAGAGACCCAGTACTTC	CASSQVAAQETQYF	-	TRBV7-6	TRBJ2-5	-
TGTGCTAGTGGTTTGAAAACAGCGGGGCAGGCGGCCGGGCCTAACACCGGGGAGCTGTTTTTT	CASGLKTAGQAAGPNTGELFF	TRBD2	TRBV12-5	TRBJ2-2	-
TGTGCCAGCAGCTCCACGGGGGCGAGGTACGAGCAGTACTTC	CASSSTGARYEQYF	-	TRBV5-4	TRBJ2-7	few
TGTGCCAGCAGCTTATCCCCGGACGGTTCGGAGCAGTTCTTC	CASSLSPDGSEQFF	-	TRBV7-3	TRBJ2-1	-
TGTGCCAGCAGTTATGATTCGGACCGATGGGCCCAGTACTTC	CASSYDSDRWAQYF	-	TRBV6-5	TRBJ2-5	-
TGTGCCAGCTCACCACCTTTTCAGGGTCTGCGCACTAATGAAAAACTGTTTTTT	CASSPPFQGLRTNEKLFF	-	TRBV18	TRBJ1-4	once
TGCGCCAGCCGCGTCCGGGAAGATAATTCACCCCTCCACTTT	CASRVREDNSPLHF	-	TRBV10-2	TRBJ1-6	-
TGTGCCAGCAGCTTAAATCCCGGACGAGGATCCTCTGGAAACACCATATATTTT	CASSLNPGRGSSGNTIYF	-	TRBV7-3	TRBJ1-3	-
TGTGCCAGCAGTTTGGGTAGCGGGCTTCGGGAGACCCAGTACTTC	CASSLGSGLRETQYF	TRBD2	TRBV6-6	TRBJ2-5	-
TGTGCCAGCAGCTTGACCTGGGATCGAGCGTTCTTC	CASSLTWDRAFF	-	TRBV5-8	TRBJ2-1	-
TGCAGCGTTGAAGATCCTGGGTCGAGCTCCTACAATGAGCAGTTCTTC	CSVEDPGSSSYNEQFF	-	TRBV29-1	TRBJ2-1	-
TGCGCCAGCAGCTTTAGGGGGCGCGGGTTTAGGAACACTGAAGCTTTCTTT	CASSFRGRGFRNTEAFF	TRBD1	TRBV5-1	TRBJ1-1	-
TGTGCCAGCAGCTTAGCGACGGGACTTGGGGGGCGGGAGACCCAGTACTTC	CASSLATGLGGRETQYF	-	TRBV7-2	TRBJ2-5	-
TGTGCCTGGGAAGGGGGGGACAGTACTAACTATGGCTACACCTTC	CAWEGGDSTNYGYTF	TRBD1	TRBV30	TRBJ1-2	-
TGTGCCAGCAGTGAAGGGGACACGAGCTCAGCTTTCTTT	CASSEGDTSSAFF	-	TRBV6-1	TRBJ1-1	-
TGTGCCAGTAGTATACCGGGGGCGTATAGGAACACTGAAGCTTTCTTT	CASSIPGAYRNTEAFF	-	TRBV19	TRBJ1-1	-
TGTGCCAGCAGCTCCGGGACTAGCGGGAGATACGAGCAGTACTTC	CASSSGTSGRYEQYF	TRBD2	TRBV6-1	TRBJ2-7	-
TGTGCTAGTGGTTTGGGTGAGGGTTCCTACAATGAGCAGTTCTTC	CASGLGEGSYNEQFF	-	TRBV12-5	TRBJ2-1	-
TGTGCCAGCAGCTTTAATTCTGGCGGGACGACTCCCACCGAGCAGTACTTC	CASSFNSGGTTPTEQYF	-	TRBV11-2	TRBJ2-7	-
TGCAGCGTTCAAGGGGCGCACTCCTACGAGCAGTACTTC	CSVQGAHSYEQYF	-	TRBV29-1	TRBJ2-7	-
TGTGCCACCAGCACCGAGAGAGGGGAGCAGTACTTC	CATSTERGEQYF	-	TRBV15	TRBJ2-7	-
TGTGCTAGCAGTCAAACCGGTCCCGATGAGCAGTTCTTC	CASSQTGPDEQFF	-	TRBV7-7	TRBJ2-1	-
TGTGCCAGCAACCGCGGGGACCCCGGAGATACGCAGTATTTT	CASNRGDPGDTQYF	-	TRBV9	TRBJ2-3	once
TGTGCCATCAGTGTAGGGAGAACCTACGAGCAGTACTTC	CAISVGRTYEQYF	-	TRBV10-3	TRBJ2-7	-
TGTGCCAGCAGTTACACCGGGAACTCGCCTGAAGAGGAGCAGTACTTC	CASSYTGNSPEEEQYF	-	TRBV6-5	TRBJ2-7	-
TGTGCCAGCAGCCCGTGGCCGGACAGGTACACTGAAGCTTTCTTT	CASSPWPDRYTEAFF	TRBD1	TRBV11-1	TRBJ1-1	-